This T cell receptor beta chain originates from a study of T cell responses to AZD1222 COVID-19 vaccine. The study's findings and limits: Mapped onto spike, vaccine-associated CD4 TCRs spanned it and were dominant at 160-218 and 743-854. Only five to seven AZD1222 recipients were seropositive at baseline. Among the donors, most were white British and more were female, and clonal diversity was possibly underestimated.

Comments on this clone: As yet, its antigen is unknown.

Sequencing was performed with immunoSEQ multiplex PCR; in TCRdb, only in-frame clones are kept and a portion is missing. The data hold 86,000 or so clones, with around nine tenths observed a single time. CDR3 size: 13 residues. CDR1 is SGDLS and CDR2 is YYNGEE in the germline V gene. V was pared by 0 bases and J by 11 bases, with 9 bases between. The chain recombines TRBV9 with TRBJ1-6; D may be TRBD1 (5 bases). This specimen was peripheral blood, taken on day 0 of MenACWY control vaccination. This TCR was recovered from an adult in good health. CDR3 residues: CASSVAGVAPLHF. In DNA, the CDR3 is TGTGCCAGCAGCGTAGCGGGGGTGGCACCCCTCCACTTT.